This T cell receptor beta chain was sequenced during a study of STAT5B mutations in CD4+ large granular lymphocyte leukemia. Findings of the study overall: Patient CD4-sorted repertoires stayed more clonal than healthy ones after leukemic-clone removal. No patients shared main leukemic clonotypes, though roughly 25% appeared at low frequency elsewhere.

Sequenced by immunoSEQ multiplex PCR; TCRdb stores in-frame clones only, minus some. The profile covers about 48,000 clones, with roughly two thirds appearing a single time and 1.5% taken by the ten largest. Details on this clone: Its cognate antigen is unknown.

This sequence was found in a human donor in good health. The sequencing input was CD4+ T cells from blood buffy coats.

The CDR3 DNA sequence: TGTGCCAGCAGCTTAGCTTGGACAGGGTTAACTAACTATGGCTACACCTTC. Protein product: CASSLAWTGLTNYGYTF. The chain recombines TRBV7-2 with TRBJ1-2; 8 nucleotides agree with TRBD1. CDR1 is SGHTA and CDR2 is FQGNSA in the germline V gene. The CDR3 sequence is 17 residues long. J lost 0 bases, V lost 0 bases, and 6 bases had no gene match. Full variable domain (missing parts from reference TRBV7-2 and TRBJ1-2): GAGVSQSPSNKVTEKGKDVELRCDPISGHTALYWYRQSLGQGLEFLIYFQGNSAPDKSGLPSDRFSAERTGGSVSTLTIQRTQQEDSAVYLCASSLAWTGLTNYGYTFGSGTRLTVV.